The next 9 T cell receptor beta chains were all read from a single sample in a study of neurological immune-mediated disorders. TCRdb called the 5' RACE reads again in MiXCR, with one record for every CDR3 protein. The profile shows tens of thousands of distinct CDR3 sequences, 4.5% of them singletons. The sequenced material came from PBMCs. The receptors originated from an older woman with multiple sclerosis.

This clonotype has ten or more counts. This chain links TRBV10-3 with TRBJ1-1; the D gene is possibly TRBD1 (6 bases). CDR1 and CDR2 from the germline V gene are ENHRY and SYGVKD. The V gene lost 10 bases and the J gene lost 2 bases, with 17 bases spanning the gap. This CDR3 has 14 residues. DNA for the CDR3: TGTGCCACCGGGGGGCCGCGGGGTAACACTGAAGCTTTCTTT. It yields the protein CATGGPRGNTEAFF.

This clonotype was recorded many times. Written as DNA, the CDR3 is TGTGCCGGCCGGGACAGGGGTTATGACGAGCAGTACTTC. This codes for CAGRDRGYDEQYF. The V gene is TRBV10-3, the J gene TRBJ2-7; 10 bases line up with TRBD1. The germline gives CDR1 ENHRY, CDR2 SYGVKD. V dropped 11 bases and J dropped 5; count of bases not matched to a gene: 9. The CDR3 covers 13 residues.

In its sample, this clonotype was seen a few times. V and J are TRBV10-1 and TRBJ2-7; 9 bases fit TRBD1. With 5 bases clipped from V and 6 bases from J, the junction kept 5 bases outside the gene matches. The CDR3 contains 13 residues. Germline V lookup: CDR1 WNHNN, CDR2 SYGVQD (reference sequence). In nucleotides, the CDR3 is TGCGCCAGCAGTCGGGACAGGGATGGCGAGCAGTACGTC. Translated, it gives CASSRDRDGEQYV.

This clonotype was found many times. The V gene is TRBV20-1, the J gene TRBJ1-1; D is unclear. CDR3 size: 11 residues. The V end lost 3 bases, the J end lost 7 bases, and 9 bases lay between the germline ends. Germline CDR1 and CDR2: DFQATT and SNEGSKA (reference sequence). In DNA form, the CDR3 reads TGCAGTGCTAGGAGTCGGAGTGAAGCTTTCTTT. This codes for CSARSRSEAFF.

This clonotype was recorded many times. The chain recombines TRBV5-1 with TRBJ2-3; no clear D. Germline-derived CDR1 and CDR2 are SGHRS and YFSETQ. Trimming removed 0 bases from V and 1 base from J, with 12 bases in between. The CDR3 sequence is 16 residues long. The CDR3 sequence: CASSLASRRGTDTQYF. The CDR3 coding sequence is TGCGCCAGCAGCTTGGCCTCCAGACGGGGCACAGATACGCAGTATTTT.

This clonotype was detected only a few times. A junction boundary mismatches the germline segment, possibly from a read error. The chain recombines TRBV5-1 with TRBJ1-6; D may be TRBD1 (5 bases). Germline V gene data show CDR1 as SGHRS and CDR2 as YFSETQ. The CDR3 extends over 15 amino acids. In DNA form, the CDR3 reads TGCGCCAGCAGCCTGCGGGGGACCTCTAATTCACCCCTCAACTTT. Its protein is CASSLRGTSNSPLNF. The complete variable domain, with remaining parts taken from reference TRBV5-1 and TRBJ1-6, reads KAGVTQTPRYLIKTRGQQVTLSCSPISGHRSVSWYQQTPGQGLQFLFEYFSETQRNKGNFPGRFSGRQFSNSRSEMNVSTLELGDSALYLCASSLRGTSNSPLNFGNGTRLTVT.

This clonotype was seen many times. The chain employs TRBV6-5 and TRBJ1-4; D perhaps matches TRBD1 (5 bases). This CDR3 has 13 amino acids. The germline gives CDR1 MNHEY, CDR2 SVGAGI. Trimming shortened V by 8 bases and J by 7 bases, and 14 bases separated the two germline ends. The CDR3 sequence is CASDTLGGEKLFF. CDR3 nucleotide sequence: TGTGCCAGCGATACGCTGGGGGGTGAAAAACTGTTTTTT.

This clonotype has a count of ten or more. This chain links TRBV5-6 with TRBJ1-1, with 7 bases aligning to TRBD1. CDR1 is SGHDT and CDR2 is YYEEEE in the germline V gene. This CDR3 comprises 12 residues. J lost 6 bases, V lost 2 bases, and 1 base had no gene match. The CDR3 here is CASSLQGPEAFF. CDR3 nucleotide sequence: TGTGCCAGCAGCTTACAGGGGCCTGAAGCTTTCTTT.

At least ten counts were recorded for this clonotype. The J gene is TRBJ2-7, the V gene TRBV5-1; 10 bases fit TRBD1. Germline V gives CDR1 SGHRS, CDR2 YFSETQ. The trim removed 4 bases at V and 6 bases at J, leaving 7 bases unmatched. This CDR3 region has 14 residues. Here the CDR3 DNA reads TGCGCCAGCAGCCTCGGACAGGGGGGGGTCGAGCAGTACTTC. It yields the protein CASSLGQGGVEQYF.